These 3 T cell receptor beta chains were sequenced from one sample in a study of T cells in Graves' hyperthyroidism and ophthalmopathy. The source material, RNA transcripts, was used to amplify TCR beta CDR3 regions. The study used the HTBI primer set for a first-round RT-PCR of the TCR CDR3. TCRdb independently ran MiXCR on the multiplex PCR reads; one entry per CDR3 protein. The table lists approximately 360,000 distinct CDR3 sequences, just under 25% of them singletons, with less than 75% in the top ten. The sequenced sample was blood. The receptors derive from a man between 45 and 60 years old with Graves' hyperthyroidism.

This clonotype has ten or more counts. CDR3 nucleotide sequence: TGTGCCAGCAGACAGGGGGGCAACGAGCAGTACTTC. Protein: CASRQGGNEQYF. The chain couples TRBV2 to TRBJ2-7; TRBD1 matches at 8 bases. With 6 bases clipped from V and 5 bases from J, the junction kept 3 bases outside the gene matches. The CDR3 extends over 12 amino acids. Germline V gene lookup returns CDR1 SNHLY and CDR2 FYNNEI.

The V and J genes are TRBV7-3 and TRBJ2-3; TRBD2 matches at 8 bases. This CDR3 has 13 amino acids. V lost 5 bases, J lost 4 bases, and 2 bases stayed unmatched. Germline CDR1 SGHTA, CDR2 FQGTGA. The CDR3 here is CASSRTSSDTQYF. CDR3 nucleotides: TGTGCCAGCAGCAGGACTAGCTCAGATACGCAGTATTTT.

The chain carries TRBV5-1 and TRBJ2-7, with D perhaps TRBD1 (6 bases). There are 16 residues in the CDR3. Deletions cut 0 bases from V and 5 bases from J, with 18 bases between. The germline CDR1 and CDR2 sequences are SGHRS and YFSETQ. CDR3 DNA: TGCGCCAGCAGCTTGGATACAGGGTTTAGTGGGGACGAGCAGTACTTC. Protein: CASSLDTGFSGDEQYF.